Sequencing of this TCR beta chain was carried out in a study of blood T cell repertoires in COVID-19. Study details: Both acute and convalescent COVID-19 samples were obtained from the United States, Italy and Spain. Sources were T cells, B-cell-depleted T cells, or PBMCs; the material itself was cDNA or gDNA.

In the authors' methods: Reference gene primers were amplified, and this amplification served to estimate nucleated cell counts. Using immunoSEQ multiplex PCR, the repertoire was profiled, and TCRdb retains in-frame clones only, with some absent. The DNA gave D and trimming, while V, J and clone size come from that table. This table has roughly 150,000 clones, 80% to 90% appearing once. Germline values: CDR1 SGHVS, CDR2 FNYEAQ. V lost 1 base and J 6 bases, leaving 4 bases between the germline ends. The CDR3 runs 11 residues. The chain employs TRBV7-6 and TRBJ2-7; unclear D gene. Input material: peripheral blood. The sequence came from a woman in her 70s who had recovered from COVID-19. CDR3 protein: CASSLVSEQYF. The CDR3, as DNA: TGTGCCAGCAGCTTAGTCAGCGAGCAGTACTTC.